The rows below give T cell receptor beta chains drawn from one sample of a study of early T cells in non-severe SARS-CoV-2 infection. MiXCR, applied by TCRdb to the 5' RACE reads, yields one record per CDR3 protein. This repertoire shows tens of thousands of distinct CDR3 sequences, 12% found once; its top ten account for 1.5% to 2%. Sequenced sample: whole blood. Receptors were obtained from an adult who was a healthcare worker with PCR-confirmed SARS-CoV-2 infection or an uninfected control (not recorded which). The CDR3 runs from the conserved cysteine through the conserved F or W. Fields, in order: CDR3 length, V gene, clone size, J gene, D gene, CDR3 protein, CDR3 DNA. D genes are given only for firm matches. Clone size, where shown, is once, few, many, or a class for clones that have expanded.

13	TRBV20-1	.	TRBJ2-2	.	CSARTRGTGELFF	TGCAGTGCTAGAACTAGGGGGACCGGGGAGCTGTTTTTT
15	TRBV27	many	TRBJ1-5	.	CASSLSAISNQPQHF	TGTGCCAGCAGTTTATCAGCGATAAGCAATCAGCCCCAGCATTTT
14	TRBV20-1	many	TRBJ2-7	TRBD1	CSAINRDRGYEQYF	TGCAGTGCCATAAACCGGGACAGGGGCTACGAGCAGTACTTC
16	TRBV7-2	many	TRBJ2-7	.	CASSFLGGSSSYEQYF	TGTGCCAGCAGCTTCTTAGGGGGGTCGAGCTCCTACGAGCAGTACTTC
12	TRBV5-1	.	TRBJ1-2	.	CASSLEDYGYTF	TGCGCCAGCAGCTTGGAGGACTATGGCTACACCTTC
16	TRBV6-1	.	TRBJ2-3	TRBD2	CASSEARTSGADTQYF	TGTGCCAGCAGTGAAGCCAGGACTAGCGGGGCAGATACGCAGTATTTT
15	TRBV20-1	.	TRBJ2-3	TRBD2	CSARGLAGGTDTQYF	TGCAGTGCCCGCGGACTAGCGGGGGGCACAGATACGCAGTATTTT
15	TRBV19	many	TRBJ1-1	TRBD1	CASSITTGGATEAFF	TGTGCCAGTAGTATAACCACAGGGGGCGCAACTGAAGCTTTCTTT
19	TRBV21-1	few	TRBJ1-6	.	CASSNRNRDFGSYNSPLHF	TGTGCCAGCAGCAATAGGAACAGGGATTTTGGGTCCTATAATTCACCCCTCCACTTT
16	TRBV2	many	TRBJ2-4	TRBD1	CASSGDRGLAKNIQYF	TGTGCCAGCAGTGGAGACAGGGGGCTGGCCAAAAACATTCAGTACTTC
14	TRBV2	many	TRBJ1-2	.	CASSERTANYGYTF	TGTGCCAGCAGTGAACGGACAGCTAACTATGGCTACACCTTC
14	TRBV11-2	.	TRBJ2-5	.	CASSRPSSQETQYF	TGTGCCAGCAGCCGGCCGTCAAGCCAAGAGACCCAGTACTTC
15	TRBV7-2	many	TRBJ2-7	TRBD2	CASSLGLAGPYEQYF	TGTGCCAGCAGCTTAGGACTAGCGGGGCCCTACGAGCAGTACTTC
15	TRBV3-1	few	TRBJ2-3	.	CASSQGALLTDTQYF	TGTGCCAGCAGCCAAGGGGCCCTCCTGACAGATACGCAGTATTTT
14	TRBV29-1	.	TRBJ2-3	.	CSVALTVMTDTQYF	TGCAGCGTCGCGTTGACAGTTATGACAGATACGCAGTATTTT
14	TRBV5-1	many	TRBJ2-7	TRBD2	CASSLASRGDEQYF	TGCGCCAGCAGCTTGGCTTCTCGGGGGGACGAGCAGTACTTC
14	TRBV29-1	few	TRBJ1-1	TRBD1	CSVGTGARNTEAFF	TGCAGCGTTGGGACAGGGGCCAGGAACACTGAAGCTTTCTTT
16	TRBV5-1	few	TRBJ2-5	TRBD1	CASSLGPQGAQETQYF	TGCGCCAGCAGCTTAGGACCACAGGGGGCCCAAGAGACCCAGTACTTC
14	TRBV7-2	few	TRBJ1-2	.	CATNLRGQPYGYTF	TGTGCCACCAACCTGAGGGGACAACCATATGGCTACACCTTC
17	TRBV4-3	once	TRBJ2-2	TRBD2	CASSPGGSVSLSGELFF	TGCGCCAGCAGCCCGGGGGGAAGTGTTAGTCTGAGCGGGGAGCTGTTTTTT
15	TRBV2	many	TRBJ2-6	.	CASTRGSSGANVLTF	TGTGCCAGCACTCGGGGAAGCTCTGGGGCCAACGTCCTGACTTTC
15	TRBV19	few	TRBJ2-3	.	CASSIAGMWTDTQYF	TGTGCCAGTAGTATCGCGGGGATGTGGACAGATACGCAGTATTTT
16	TRBV7-8	.	TRBJ2-7	TRBD1	CASSTGTRTGYNEQYF	TGTGCCAGCAGCACCGGGACCCGGACAGGGTATAACGAGCAGTACTTC
15	TRBV10-2	many	TRBJ2-2	TRBD1	CASMSSTGITGELFF	TGCGCCAGCATGAGCTCGACAGGGATCACCGGGGAGCTGTTTTTT
14	TRBV12-3/TRBV12-4	.	TRBJ2-4	.	CASSAGIAKNIQYF	TGTGCCAGCAGCGCCGGGATAGCCAAAAACATTCAGTACTTC
15	TRBV12-3/TRBV12-4	few	TRBJ2-1	.	CASSFGILDPSEQFF	TGTGCCAGCAGTTTCGGAATCTTGGATCCCTCCGAGCAGTTCTTC
16	TRBV10-3	.	TRBJ1-3	.	CAIQAPGTLDENTIYF	TGTGCCATCCAAGCCCCCGGGACATTGGACGAAAACACCATATATTTT
12	TRBV29-1	few	TRBJ2-2	.	CSATSGTGELFF	TGCAGCGCAACGTCTGGCACCGGGGAGCTGTTTTTT
15	TRBV7-9	many	TRBJ2-1	TRBD2	CASSPPSGVYNEQFF	TGTGCCAGCAGCCCCCCTAGCGGAGTATACAATGAGCAGTTCTTC
15	TRBV11-2	medium-sized	TRBJ2-3	.	CASSLGGGGSDTQYF	TGTGCCAGCAGCTTGGGCGGAGGGGGGTCAGATACGCAGTATTTT
15	TRBV29-1	few	TRBJ2-3	.	CSVLGLGHYTDTQYF	TGCAGCGTCCTGGGACTTGGGCACTACACAGATACGCAGTATTTT
14	TRBV4-1	.	TRBJ1-1	.	CASRNRALGTEAFF	TGCGCCAGCAGAAACAGGGCCTTGGGCACTGAAGCTTTCTTT
15	TRBV4-3	.	TRBJ2-1	.	CASSQAEQGRHEQFF	TGCGCCAGCAGCCAAGCGGAACAGGGGAGGCATGAGCAGTTCTTC
13	TRBV30	many	TRBJ1-5	TRBD1	CAWSRGLWQPQHF	TGTGCCTGGAGCAGGGGGCTATGGCAGCCCCAGCATTTT
13	TRBV10-3	.	TRBJ2-7	TRBD2	CAISGPPGGEQYF	TGTGCCATCAGTGGACCGCCGGGGGGCGAGCAGTACTTC
16	TRBV15	many	TRBJ2-6	TRBD2	CATSSLAGAGANVLTF	TGTGCCACCAGCAGCCTAGCGGGGGCTGGGGCCAACGTCCTGACTTTC
14	TRBV12-3/TRBV12-4	many	TRBJ2-5	TRBD2	CASSKRGHQETQYF	TGTGCCAGCAGTAAGCGGGGCCATCAAGAGACCCAGTACTTC
12	TRBV7-9	few	TRBJ2-3	.	CASSARTDTQYF	TGTGCCAGCAGCGCCCGCACAGATACGCAGTATTTT
14	TRBV12-3/TRBV12-4	few	TRBJ2-7	.	CASSFGGTSYEQYF	TGTGCCAGCAGTTTCGGGGGCACTTCTTACGAGCAGTACTTC
14	TRBV12-3/TRBV12-4	few	TRBJ1-5	.	CASSLVGVGQPQHF	TGTGCCAGCAGTTTAGTGGGGGTAGGCCAGCCCCAGCATTTT
14	TRBV29-1	many	TRBJ2-7	TRBD1	CSAGLRDSAYEQYF	TGCAGCGCTGGCCTTCGGGACAGCGCCTACGAGCAGTACTTC
18	TRBV4-3	many	TRBJ2-2	TRBD2	CASSQGTASGGYTGELFF	TGCGCCAGCAGCCAAGGAACAGCAAGCGGGGGGTACACCGGGGAGCTGTTTTTT
15	TRBV3-1	many	TRBJ2-3	.	CASSPRGSGSDTQYF	TGTGCCAGCAGCCCTAGGGGGAGTGGCTCAGATACGCAGTATTTT
15	TRBV9	few	TRBJ2-7	.	CASSVDGTRGSMQYF	TGTGCCAGCAGCGTAGATGGGACAAGGGGGAGCATGCAGTACTTC
20	TRBV30	many	TRBJ2-7	TRBD2	CAWSVLTTILAGGPSYEQYF	TGTGCCTGGAGTGTACTCACCACCATACTAGCGGGGGGGCCCTCCTACGAGCAGTACTTC
15	TRBV5-1	many	TRBJ2-5	.	CASTPVPDSQETQYF	TGCGCCAGCACCCCAGTCCCGGACAGCCAAGAGACCCAGTACTTC
14	TRBV7-9	.	TRBJ1-2	.	CASSFFGSNYGYTF	TGTGCCAGCAGCTTCTTCGGTTCTAACTATGGCTACACCTTC
15	TRBV9	.	TRBJ2-1	TRBD2	CASSGVGTSGVEQFF	TGTGCCAGCAGCGGGGTCGGGACTAGCGGGGTTGAGCAGTTCTTC
15	TRBV20-1	many	TRBJ2-1	.	CSAKTAESSYNEQFF	TGCAGTGCGAAGACGGCTGAGAGCTCCTACAATGAGCAGTTCTTC
11	TRBV10-3	few	TRBJ2-5	.	CAISGGETQYF	TGTGCCATCAGTGGGGGGGAGACCCAGTACTTC
16	TRBV2	few	TRBJ2-1	TRBD2	CASSPFDLAGGDEQFF	TGTGCCAGCAGCCCCTTCGATCTAGCGGGGGGGGATGAGCAGTTCTTC
13	TRBV20-1	.	TRBJ1-1	.	CSARNQGSGEAFF	TGCAGTGCTAGGAACCAGGGATCTGGTGAAGCTTTCTTT
15	TRBV10-1	few	TRBJ2-1	.	CASSESAGRRNEQFF	TGCGCCAGCAGTGAATCGGCCGGCAGGAGGAATGAGCAGTTCTTC
13	TRBV20-1	many	TRBJ2-7	.	CSARGPSSYEQYF	TGCAGTGCTAGAGGTCCGTCTTCCTACGAGCAGTACTTC
12	TRBV12-3/TRBV12-4	many	TRBJ1-5	.	CASSSSDQPQHF	TGTGCCAGCAGCTCCTCCGATCAGCCCCAGCATTTT
16	TRBV30	few	TRBJ1-6	.	CAWSGTSGLGGSPLHF	TGTGCCTGGAGTGGGACCTCAGGGTTGGGAGGATCACCCCTCCACTTT
14	TRBV6-6	medium-sized	TRBJ2-5	TRBD2	CASSNGGVQETQYF	TGTGCCAGCAGCAACGGGGGGGTCCAAGAGACCCAGTACTTC